The 29 T cell receptor beta chains below all came from one sample that was sequenced in a study of T-cell reconstitution after alpha-beta-depleted transplantation in children. General observations from the study: It was newly produced T cells that mostly accounted for T-cell counts and diversity one year after transplant.

Library preparation (for TCRbeta) was performed with unique molecular identifiers. MiXCR was run by TCRdb on the PCR reads, yielding one entry per CDR3 protein. The sample lists some 300,000 distinct CDR3 sequences; roughly 7.8% were seen once. These receptors are not linked to any known antigen. Sequences were derived from peripheral blood, sampled 360 days after TCRalphabeta/CD19-depleted stem cell transplant. These receptors all come from a female patient between 2 and 15 years old who had a stem cell transplant for Fanconi anemia, so the T cells may come from the graft donor.

This clonotype was seen many times. The V call is TRBV4-2, the J call TRBJ2-2; the D gene is possibly TRBD2 (5 bases). Germline loops: CDR1 LGHNA, CDR2 YNFKEQ. The CDR3 contains 15 residues. Trimming left V 0 bases short and J 7 bases short, with 12 bases between. This chain's CDR3 is CASSQEANRDGELFF. The CDR3 DNA reads TGTGCCAGCAGCCAAGAGGCAAACCGGGACGGGGAGCTGTTTTTT.

This clonotype was counted between two and nine times. This chain links TRBV4-3 with TRBJ1-2; D is possibly TRBD1 (6 bases). Trimming took off 3 bases at V and 2 bases at J, with 10 bases between the two ends. The germline V gene has CDR1 LGHNA and CDR2 YSLEER. This CDR3 has 14 amino acids. CDR3 sequence (DNA): TGCGCCAGCAGCCACCTCGGACAGAACTATGGCTACACCTTC. It specifies CASSHLGQNYGYTF.

In this sample, this clonotype turned up many times. The V gene is TRBV7-2, the J gene TRBJ2-1; D might be TRBD2 (5 bases). V lost 3 bases to trimming and J lost 5 bases, with 14 bases between them. The CDR3 extends over 15 amino acids. Germline V lookup: CDR1 SGHTA, CDR2 FQGNSA. CDR3 in amino acids: CASSFMTGLHNEQFF. CDR3 DNA: TGTGCCAGCAGCTTCATGACTGGACTGCACAATGAGCAGTTCTTC. Full variable domain (outside the CDR3, taken from reference TRBV7-2 and TRBJ2-1): GAGVSQSPSNKVTEKGKDVELRCDPISGHTALYWYRQSLGQGLEFLIYFQGNSAPDKSGLPSDRFSAERTGGSVSTLTIQRTQQEDSAVYLCASSFMTGLHNEQFFGPGTRLTVL.

The rearrangement uses TRBV24-1 and TRBJ2-5; D could derive from TRBD1 or TRBD2 (6 bases each). CDR1 and CDR2 from the germline V gene are KGHDR and SFDVKD. The CDR3 has 16 residues. The V end lost 1 base, the J end lost 1 base, and 12 bases lay between the germline ends. DNA of the CDR3: TGTGCCACCAGTGATTTCCTAGGAGGGGGCCAAGAGACCCAGTACTTC. Protein: CATSDFLGGGQETQYF.

In this sample, this clonotype turned up many times. The chain has TRBV29-1 and TRBJ2-2, with D perhaps given as TRBD1 or TRBD2 (6 bases each). Germline assignment: CDR1 SQVTM and CDR2 ANQGSEA. V was cut by 4 bases and J by 7 bases, with 13 bases left in between. The CDR3 contains 13 residues. The CDR3 nucleotides are TGCAGCGTTGCAATCGGGGGCAACGGGGAGCTGTTTTTT. The encoded protein is CSVAIGGNGELFF.

This clonotype was observed many times. The chain is built from TRBV20-1 and TRBJ2-5; D remains unclear. The CDR3 has 14 amino acids. The V and J ends lost 5 bases and 3 bases respectively, with 16 bases between them. Per the germline V gene, CDR1 is DFQATT and CDR2 is SNEGSKA (reference sequence). The CDR3 loop is CSARLSPGKETQYF. CDR3 nucleotides: TGCAGTGCTCGGCTCTCTCCAGGCAAAGAGACCCAGTACTTC.

Here the CDR3 DNA reads TGTGCCAGCAGTGAAGCAGCAGCCAACCTAGTCGGTACTAGCGGGATCTATGAGCAGTTCTTC. Translating it yields CASSEAAANLVGTSGIYEQFF. The chain uses TRBV2 and TRBJ2-1; 10 bases are shared with TRBD2. The CDR3 loop spans 21 amino acids. Germline V gene data show CDR1 as SNHLY and CDR2 as FYNNEI. J was trimmed by 8 bases and V by 0 bases; bases with no gene match: 22.

This sequence joins TRBV6-5 and TRBJ2-1, with D hard to call. The CDR3 extends over 14 amino acids. V lost 5 bases and J 0 bases, leaving 8 bases between the germline ends. Germline lookup yields CDR1 MNHEY and CDR2 SVGAGI. This CDR3 is CASSDWSSYNEQFF. In DNA, the CDR3 is TGTGCCAGCAGTGACTGGAGCTCCTACAATGAGCAGTTCTTC.

This clonotype was found a few times. This chain joins TRBV7-6 and TRBJ1-1; D may be TRBD1 (6 bases). This CDR3 region has 15 residues. Germline values: CDR1 SGHVS, CDR2 FNYEAQ. The V gene lost 1 base and the J gene lost 4 bases, with 13 bases spanning the gap. The CDR3 sequence is CASSLGSGGGTEAFF. The CDR3, as DNA: TGTGCCAGCAGCTTAGGATCGGGAGGGGGCACTGAAGCTTTCTTT. Drawing the rest from reference TRBV7-6 and TRBJ1-1, the complete variable domain is GAGVSQSPRYKVTKRGQDVALRCDPISGHVSLYWYRQALGQGPEFLTYFNYEAQQDKSGLPNDRFSAERPEGSISTLTIQRTEQRDSAMYRCASSLGSGGGTEAFFGQGTRLTVV.

This clonotype showed up just a few times. The chain links TRBV27 to TRBJ1-5; 7 nucleotides agree with TRBD1. The CDR3 is made up of 14 amino acids. Germline CDR1 is MNHEY and CDR2 is SMNVEV (reference sequence). With 6 bases clipped from V and 6 bases from J, the junction kept 8 bases outside the gene matches. Here the CDR3 DNA reads TGTGCCAGCAGACGGGACAGCTTGGGTCAGCCCCAGCATTTT. Its protein product is CASRRDSLGQPQHF.

The chain recombines TRBV7-9 with TRBJ1-6, with D possibly TRBD1 on 6 matching bases. Trimming pared 5 bases from V and 6 bases from J, leaving 17 bases between. CDR3 size: 16 residues. The V gene's germline CDR1 is SEHNR and CDR2 FQNEAQ (reference sequence). As DNA, the CDR3 is TGTGCCAGCAGCGCTCGCGGTGGGGGCTCTAATTCACCCCTCCACTTT. Residues: CASSARGGGSNSPLHF.

This clonotype came up many times. This chain joins TRBV19 and TRBJ2-1, with TRBD1 matching over 9 bases. Germline V lookup: CDR1 LNHDA, CDR2 SQIVND (reference sequence). The CDR3 runs 17 residues. V lost 4 bases to trimming and J lost 9 bases; unmatched junction nucleotides: 16. The CDR3 is CASSKILGTGHRVEQFF. Here the CDR3 DNA reads TGTGCCAGTAGTAAGATCCTCGGGACAGGGCACCGGGTTGAGCAGTTCTTC.

The chain has TRBV7-9 and TRBJ2-7; no firm D call. Looked up from germline, CDR1 is SEHNR and CDR2 is FQNEAQ (reference sequence). V shed 5 bases and J shed 10 bases, with 21 bases lying between them. The CDR3 spans 14 residues. The CDR3 sequence: CASSPPSPSLTQYF. The CDR3 nucleotides are TGTGCCAGCAGCCCACCTTCCCCTTCGCTTACACAGTACTTC.

This clonotype was picked up a small number of times. The CDR3 nucleotides read TGCGCCAGCTCAACTTTGGGACAGATAAACTATGGCTACACCTTC. Its translation: CASSTLGQINYGYTF. V and J are TRBV5-1 and TRBJ1-2; 7 nucleotides line up with TRBD1. This CDR3 region has 15 residues. Germline V gene data show CDR1 as SGHRS and CDR2 as YFSETQ. V dropped 7 bases and J dropped 2; count of bases not matched to a gene: 11.

This clonotype has a count of ten or more. The V gene is TRBV5-1, the J gene TRBJ2-2; D assignment may be TRBD1 or TRBD2 (5 bases each). The V gene lost 5 bases and the J gene lost 2 bases, with 7 bases spanning the gap. Germline CDR1 is SGHRS and CDR2 is YFSETQ. CDR3 length: 13 amino acids. CDR3 bases: TGCGCCAGCAGTGGGGACAACACCGGGGAGCTGTTTTTT. It yields the protein CASSGDNTGELFF.

This clonotype came up many times. CDR3 in DNA: TGTGCCAGCAGTTCCCCCCGGGTTCTGGAGGGCGGCCACAATGAGCAGTTCTTC. As protein: CASSSPRVLEGGHNEQFF. The V call is TRBV6-2 or TRBV6-3, the J call TRBJ2-1; the D gene is possibly TRBD2 (6 bases). Per germline, CDR1 MNHEY and CDR2 SVGEGT. V gave up 4 bases and J gave up 5 bases, with 24 bases separating them. The CDR3 contains 18 residues.

This clonotype was detected ten times or more. Mismatch with germline at one junction end may stem from a read error. The CDR3 DNA reads TGTGCCAGCAGTTACTTGGGACAGGGGGGATTGGACTTC. This sequence encodes CASSYLGQGGLDF. J is TRBJ2-7 and V is TRBV6-5; 11 nucleotides line up with TRBD1. The CDR3 totals 13 residues. Germline CDR1 and CDR2: MNHEY and SVGAGI.

This clonotype was seen at least ten times. The chain couples TRBV6-1 to TRBJ1-3; D is unclear. The CDR3 runs to 14 residues. V gave up 4 bases and J gave up 0 bases, with 7 bases separating them. Germline CDR1 is MNHNS and CDR2 is SASEGT. CDR3 in amino acids: CASSVSTSGNTIYF. The CDR3 bases are TGTGCCAGCAGTGTGAGCACCTCTGGAAACACCATATATTTT.

This clonotype was seen only a few times. The V and J genes are TRBV30 and TRBJ2-7; no reliable D call. V was cut by 4 bases and J by 0 bases, with 10 bases left in between. Per the germline V gene, CDR1 is GTSNPN and CDR2 is SVGIG (reference sequence). The CDR3 runs to 13 residues. CDR3 amino acids: CAWMKPGSYEQYF. The CDR3 bases are TGTGCCTGGATGAAACCGGGCTCCTACGAGCAGTACTTC.

The sample holds many counts of this clonotype. The rearrangement uses TRBV5-1 and TRBJ2-1; D gene uncertain. V lost 1 base to trimming and J lost 1 base, with 9 bases between them. The germline V gene encodes CDR1 SGHRS and CDR2 YFSETQ. There are 15 residues in the CDR3. Here the CDR3 reads CASSLFKGSYNEQFF. DNA for the CDR3: TGCGCCAGCAGCTTGTTCAAAGGGTCCTACAATGAGCAGTTCTTC.

There are a few counts of this clonotype. The V gene is TRBV20-1, the J gene TRBJ2-7; no clear D gene. CDR3 size: 14 residues. Trimming stripped 5 bases from V and 8 bases from J, with 22 bases between. Germline CDR1 reads DFQATT; CDR2 reads SNEGSKA (reference sequence). This CDR3 reads CSARPGSESHQQYF. CDR3 bases: TGCAGTGCTCGACCGGGTTCAGAAAGCCACCAGCAGTACTTC.

This clonotype was counted ten times or more. This chain joins TRBV11-2 and TRBJ2-1, with 10 bases identical to TRBD2. The CDR3 has 14 residues. The junction had 6 bases not matched to a gene; V was cut back by 5 bases and J by 8 bases. Germline CDR1 reads SGHAT; CDR2 reads FQNNGV. The CDR3, as DNA: TGTGCCAGCAGCGTGGGACTAGCGAACTATGAGCAGTTCTTC. Translated, it gives CASSVGLANYEQFF.

This clonotype was observed many times. V gene TRBV7-3 combines with J gene TRBJ2-1, with D possibly matching TRBD2 (6 bases). Germline V CDR1 and CDR2: SGHTA, FQGTGA. The CDR3 is 14 amino acids. Trimming stripped 6 bases from V and 1 base from J, with 10 bases between. Here the CDR3 DNA reads TGTGCCAGCAGTCACGGAGGGTCCTACAATGAGCAGTTCTTC. It yields the protein CASSHGGSYNEQFF.

V gene TRBV4-3 combines with J gene TRBJ2-2, with TRBD2 matching over 8 bases. The CDR3 is 16 residues long. Germline V gene data show CDR1 as LGHNA and CDR2 as YSLEER. Trimming cost V 0 bases and J 2 bases; bases outside gene matches: 2. The DNA of the CDR3 is TGCGCCAGCAGCCAAGACGGGGGGGCTAACACCGGGGAGCTGTTTTTT. This encodes CASSQDGGANTGELFF.

This clonotype was counted only a few times. V and J are TRBV12-3 or TRBV12-4 and TRBJ2-3; 10 bases map to TRBD2. This CDR3 has 15 amino acids. The junction had 5 bases not matched to a gene; V was cut back by 5 bases and J by 3 bases. DNA of the CDR3: TGTGCCAGCAGTATATTAGCGGGGGGTACAGATACGCAGTATTTT. Residues: CASSILAGGTDTQYF.

This clonotype showed up many times. This chain joins TRBV18 and TRBJ2-1; a weak D match, TRBD2 (5 bases). The V gene's germline CDR1 is KGHSH and CDR2 LQKENI. V shed 1 base and J shed 4 bases, with 14 bases lying between them. The CDR3 runs 16 residues. The CDR3 loop reads CASSPRELMVYNEQFF. The CDR3, as DNA: TGTGCCAGCTCACCACGGGAGTTAATGGTATACAATGAGCAGTTCTTC.

In this sample, this clonotype turned up many times. The chain couples TRBV5-1 to TRBJ2-2; no definite D call. Per germline, CDR1 SGHRS and CDR2 YFSETQ. Trimming left V 6 bases short and J 3 bases short, with 12 bases between. The CDR3 is 14 residues long. The CDR3 here is CASTRSVDTGELFF. The CDR3 nucleotides read TGCGCCAGCACCCGCTCGGTGGACACCGGGGAGCTGTTTTTT.

Ten or more counts support this clonotype. The chain recombines TRBV20-1 with TRBJ2-5; D is perhaps TRBD2 (6 bases). Germline loops: CDR1 DFQATT, CDR2 SNEGSKA (reference sequence). V lost 3 bases and J lost 5, with 13 bases in between. The CDR3 length is 13 residues. The CDR3 region is CSASGLPSETQYF. As DNA, the CDR3 is TGCAGTGCTAGCGGACTACCCTCGGAGACCCAGTACTTC.

This clonotype was seen many times. The chain recombines TRBV7-9 with TRBJ1-1; no reliable D call. Trimming took 5 bases from V and 0 from J, leaving 13 bases between them. The germline gives CDR1 SEHNR, CDR2 FQNEAQ (reference sequence). CDR3 length: 15 amino acids. CDR3 in DNA: TGTGCCAGCAGCCCCCCCCAGTACGTGAACACTGAAGCTTTCTTT. This gives the protein CASSPPQYVNTEAFF.